The following is a T cell receptor beta chain sequence with its context. This sample is part of a study of T cells after yellow fever vaccination. TCRdb re-called the 5' RACE reads with MiXCR, one entry per CDR3 protein. Of hundreds of thousands of distinct CDR3 sequences listed, 18% are singletons. The germline CDR1 and CDR2 sequences are SGHAT and FQNNGV. CDR3 length: 15 amino acids. Between the trimmed V and J ends, which lost 5 bases and 2 bases, there was a span of 13 bases. The J gene is TRBJ2-1, the V gene TRBV11-2; weak D call: TRBD2 (6 bases). This TCR was recovered from a man younger than 35 who received the YFV17D yellow fever vaccine. This sample comprised PBMCs, obtained before the yellow fever booster vaccination. The CDR3 protein is CASSLRDFTYNEQFF. CDR3 in DNA: TGTGCCAGCAGCCTCCGGGACTTCACCTACAATGAGCAGTTCTTC.